These 20 T cell receptor beta chains were all obtained from the same sample, sequenced in a study of OX40 agonist ivuxolimab in advanced cancers. The data were produced by immunoSEQ multiplex PCR, yet TCRdb's version contains in-frame clones alone and is incomplete. The profile shows more than 70,000 clones, around 85% of them singletons. Sequencing was performed on CD4+ or CD8+ T cells sorted from blood, taken in a trial of the OX40 agonist ivuxolimab. The source of these receptors is an adult with an advanced solid tumor such as melanoma, head and neck, liver or kidney cancer.

The gene calls are TRBV7-2 and TRBJ1-2, with TRBD1 matching 10 bases. This CDR3 is 16 amino acids long. Germline CDR1 SGHTA, CDR2 FQGNSA. Trimming removed 5 bases from V and 7 bases from J; junction bases left unmatched: 13. CDR3 residues: CASSGAGTGVLSGYTF. CDR3 bases: TGTGCCAGCAGCGGTGCCGGGACAGGGGTGTTGAGTGGCTACACCTTC.

The V gene is TRBV6-4, the J gene TRBJ2-2; the D call may be TRBD1 or TRBD2 (5 bases each). The V end lost 0 bases, the J end lost 0 bases, and 8 bases lay between the germline ends. The CDR3 has 16 amino acids. CDR1 is MRHNA, CDR2 SNTAGT, per germline. The CDR3: CASSDSWGTNTGELFF. The CDR3 DNA sequence: TGTGCCAGCAGTGACTCCTGGGGGACGAACACCGGGGAGCTGTTTTTT.

This chain uses TRBV23-1 with TRBJ1-6; the match to TRBD1 covers 10 bases. Being an ORF, TRBV23-1 has a function that is uncertain. V was pared by 0 bases and J by 8 bases, with 4 bases of the junction left unmatched. This CDR3 region has 16 residues. The CDR3 sequence is CASSQSSGTGDSPLHF. CDR3 coding DNA: TGCGCCAGCAGTCAATCTAGTGGGACAGGGGATTCACCCCTCCACTTT.

This clone was observed a single time. Here the CDR3 DNA reads TGTGCCAGCAGACCCGGGACTAGCAGGTCAGGGCAGTACTTC. Its protein product is CASRPGTSRSGQYF. V is TRBV6-5 and J is TRBJ2-7, with 9 bases matching TRBD2. The CDR3 is 14 residues long. CDR1 and CDR2 from the germline V gene are MNHEY and SVGAGI. V was clipped by 6 bases and J by 9 bases; unmatched bases: 12.

The chain has TRBV7-7 and TRBJ2-5; 8 bases match TRBD2. J gave up 1 base and V 1 base, and 5 bases lay outside the gene matches. The CDR3 has 16 amino acids. Germline CDR1 SSHAT, CDR2 FNYEAQ (reference sequence). The CDR3 coding sequence is TGTGCCAGCAGCTTAGGGACTAGCAGAGGCCAAGAGACCCAGTACTTC. It specifies CASSLGTSRGQETQYF.

The chain joins TRBV11-1 to TRBJ1-1; D is possibly TRBD1 (5 bases). Germline V gene data show CDR1 as SGHAT and CDR2 as FQDESV (reference sequence). CDR3 length: 15 amino acids. Trimming took off 3 bases at V and 10 bases at J, with 21 bases between the two ends. In nucleotides, the CDR3 is TGTGCCAGCAGCTTCGACAGCGGCAAAGTGGCTGGAGCTTTCTTT. As protein: CASSFDSGKVAGAFF.

This clone was observed a single time. V gene TRBV7-3 combines with J gene TRBJ1-1, with 7 bases matching TRBD1. CDR3 length equals 13 residues. V lost 11 bases and J lost 1; bases outside the gene matches: 7. The germline CDR1 and CDR2 sequences are SGHTA and FQGTGA. The CDR3 sequence: CAVRDRKNTEAFF. CDR3 nucleotide sequence: TGTGCCGTTAGGGACAGAAAGAACACTGAAGCTTTCTTT.

V is TRBV5-5 and J is TRBJ1-1, with D maybe TRBD1 (6 bases). The germline V and J ends were trimmed by 2 bases and 8 bases, with 7 bases remaining between them. The germline V gene has CDR1 SGHKS and CDR2 YYEKEE (reference sequence). CDR3 length equals 11 residues. The CDR3 region is CASSFDREAFF. The DNA for the CDR3 is TGTGCCAGCAGCTTCGACAGGGAAGCTTTCTTT. The variable domain in full, completed from reference TRBV5-5 and TRBJ1-1, reads DAGVTQSPTHLIKTRGQQVTLRCSPISGHKSVSWYQQVLGQGPQFIFQYYEKEERGRGNFPDRFSARQFPNYSSELNVNALLLGDSALYLCASSFDREAFFGQGTRLTVV.

This chain uses TRBV6-5 with TRBJ1-4; D not resolved. Germline values: CDR1 MNHEY, CDR2 SVGAGI. V shed 2 bases and J shed 5 bases, with 12 bases lying between them. The CDR3 loop spans 15 amino acids. CDR3 sequence (DNA): TGTGCCAGCAGTTACAGGTTAAGTGGGAATGAAAAACTGTTTTTT. Residues: CASSYRLSGNEKLFF.

This clone appeared a single time. J is TRBJ2-5 and V is TRBV27, with D maybe TRBD1 (6 bases). The germline V gene encodes CDR1 MNHEY and CDR2 SMNVEV (reference sequence). The CDR3 is 14 residues long. The germline V and J ends were trimmed by 3 bases and 5 bases, with 13 bases remaining between them. Here the CDR3 DNA reads TGTGCCAGCAGTTTCGGACAGAGAGGCGAGACCCAGTACTTC. Amino acid sequence: CASSFGQRGETQYF.

Worth noting for this clone: At one of its ends the junction is not consistent with the germline gene, which may arise from a read error. J is TRBJ2-2 and V is TRBV4-1; tentative D call: TRBD2 (5 bases). Looked up from germline, CDR1 is MGHRA and CDR2 is YSYEKL. There are 15 residues in the CDR3. The CDR3 protein is CASSQEEGDTGELFF. Written as DNA, the CDR3 is TGTGCCAGCAGCCAAGAAGAGGGAGACACCGGGGAGCTGTTTTTT.

This clone is a singleton in its sample. V gene TRBV11-2 combines with J gene TRBJ1-3; D uncertain. Germline CDR1 and CDR2: SGHAT and FQNNGV. The CDR3 has 13 residues. V lost 6 bases, J lost 0 bases, and 6 bases lay in between. CDR3 sequence reads: CASRTRSGNTIYF. The CDR3 DNA is TGTGCCAGCAGGACCCGCTCTGGAAACACCATATATTTT.

The genes are TRBV6-1 and TRBJ2-7, with D possibly called TRBD1 or TRBD2 (5 bases each). Trimming pared 0 bases from V and 1 base from J, leaving 10 bases between. This CDR3 contains 15 residues. CDR1 is MNHNS, CDR2 SASEGT, per germline. The CDR3 DNA is TGTGCCAGCAGTGAAGCTGGGGACGGATCCTACGAGCAGTACTTC. Residues: CASSEAGDGSYEQYF.

The J gene is TRBJ1-1, the V gene TRBV7-3; TRBD1 agrees at 12 bases. Germline assignment: CDR1 SGHTA and CDR2 FQGTGA. V trimming: 2 bases; J trimming: 5 bases; junction bases outside the gene matches: 6. The CDR3 is 16 residues long. The CDR3, as DNA: TGTGCCAGCAGCTTAGTGGGACAGGGGGCGAGGACTGAAGCTTTCTTT. This codes for CASSLVGQGARTEAFF.

CDR3 DNA: TGTGCCCACAGCGCAGGCGGGGCGAGGAGCTCTGGAAACACCATATATTTT. It encodes CAHSAGGARSSGNTIYF. The chain uses TRBV7-9 and TRBJ1-3; TRBD1 is a possible D gene (5 bases). V dropped 11 bases and J dropped 0 bases, with 23 bases sitting between them. CDR1 SEHNR and CDR2 FQNEAQ come from the germline V gene (reference sequence). CDR3 length: 17 residues.

The chain employs TRBV7-8 and TRBJ1-4, with D possibly being TRBD1 (5 bases). V was pared by 3 bases and J by 6 bases, with 14 bases between. The CDR3 consists of 15 residues. Germline V lookup: CDR1 SGHVS, CDR2 FQNEAQ. The DNA for the CDR3 is TGTGCCAGCAGCTTCTGGGGGGGGTCGGATGAAAAACTGTTTTTT. Its translation is CASSFWGGSDEKLFF.

Here the CDR3 reads CATSRDRQGRSNQPQHF. The CDR3 nucleotides are TGTGCCACCAGCAGAGATCGACAGGGGAGGAGCAATCAGCCCCAGCATTTT. The chain links TRBV15 to TRBJ1-5, with 8 nucleotides matching TRBD1. This CDR3 is 17 amino acids long. With 0 bases clipped from V and 1 base from J, the junction kept 5 bases outside the gene matches. CDR1 LNHNV and CDR2 YYDKDF come from the germline V gene (reference sequence).

This clone was seen a handful of times. The DNA for the CDR3 is TGTGCCAGCAGCGCTCACGGGACTAGCGGAACCTACGAGCAGTACTTC. Translated, it gives CASSAHGTSGTYEQYF. This chain uses TRBV7-9 with TRBJ2-7, with TRBD2 matching 11 bases. V lost 5 bases, J lost 2 bases, and 8 bases stayed unmatched. CDR1 and CDR2 from the germline V gene are SEHNR and FQNEAQ (reference sequence). This CDR3 comprises 16 residues. The full variable domain, in which reference TRBV7-9 and TRBJ2-7 provide the parts outside the CDR3, is DTGVSQNPRHKITKRGQNVTFRCDPISEHNRLYWYRQTLGQGPEFLTYFQNEAQLEKSRLLSDRFSAERPKGSFSTLEIQRTEQGDSAMYLCASSAHGTSGTYEQYFGPGTRLTVT.

J is TRBJ2-3 and V is TRBV5-6; D is unresolved. Germline CDR1 and CDR2: SGHDT and YYEEEE. V was cut by 0 bases and J by 2 bases, with 10 bases left in between. The CDR3 extends over 15 amino acids. CDR3 region: CASSLDWQSTDTQYF. The CDR3 bases are TGTGCCAGCAGCTTGGACTGGCAGTCCACAGATACGCAGTATTTT.

The V call is TRBV7-8, the J call TRBJ1-1; 8 bases line up with TRBD1. After removal of 2 bases from V and 6 bases from J, the junction contained 17 bases not matched to a gene. Germline CDR1 reads SGHVS; CDR2 reads FQNEAQ. The length of the CDR3 is 18 residues. The CDR3, as DNA: TGTGCCAGCAGCTTAAGTAGGACAGGGCTTTTTTTGGACTCTGAAGCTTTCTTT. It encodes CASSLSRTGLFLDSEAFF.